The 15 T cell receptor beta chains presented below share a single source sample, sequenced in a study of blood T cells in healthy people across ages. With a J-beta primer mix and a sample-barcoded 5' primer, a second PCR ran 7 to 11 cycles. TCRdb redid the calling of the 5' RACE reads with MiXCR, one entry per CDR3 protein. Among about 1,000,000 distinct CDR3 sequences listed, 40% to 45% were seen once. Sequenced sample: blood. These receptor sequences come from a woman aged 55-69 years in good health.

This clonotype was counted a few times. The rearrangement links TRBV6-1 to TRBJ2-1; TRBD2 matches 7 bases. With 7 bases clipped from V and 7 bases from J, the junction kept 7 bases outside the gene matches. Germline V CDR1 and CDR2: MNHNS, SASEGT. The CDR3 has 13 residues. CDR3 sequence (DNA): TGTGCCAGCACCTCCGGGACTATTAATGAGCAGTTCTTC. It specifies CASTSGTINEQFF.

J is TRBJ1-1 and V is TRBV20-1; no definite D call. The germline V gene encodes CDR1 DFQATT and CDR2 SNEGSKA (reference sequence). With 0 bases removed from V and 11 bases from J, the gap between germline ends came to 16 bases. CDR3 size: 13 residues. The CDR3 DNA is TGCAGTGCTAGAGATGATAAGGGATTTACGGCTTTCTTT. This translates into CSARDDKGFTAFF.

The CDR3 reads CASSPEGQGIRKQFF. The CDR3 nucleotides read TGTGCCAGCAGCCCCGAGGGACAGGGGATAAGGAAGCAGTTCTTC. The V call is TRBV9, the J call TRBJ2-1; 10 bases align to TRBD1. CDR3 length equals 15 residues. Germline values: CDR1 SGDLS, CDR2 YYNGEE. V shed 4 bases and J 11 bases; nucleotides not matched to a gene: 12.

CDR3 amino acids: CSATSRSSYNEQFF. The DNA of the CDR3 is TGCAGTGCTACTAGCCGGAGCTCCTACAATGAGCAGTTCTTC. J is TRBJ2-1 and V is TRBV20-1, with a tentative D call TRBD2 (5 bases). Germline V gene sequence: CDR1 DFQATT, CDR2 SNEGSKA (reference sequence). V was pared by 4 bases and J by 0 bases, with 10 bases between. This CDR3 has 14 amino acids.

The V gene is TRBV7-2, the J gene TRBJ2-1, with D perhaps TRBD1 or TRBD2 (5 bases each). The CDR3 is 14 amino acids. V was cut by 2 bases and J by 4 bases, with 9 bases left in between. Germline V CDR1 and CDR2: SGHTA, FQGNSA. CDR3 region: CASSLMGEYNEQFF. In DNA form, the CDR3 reads TGTGCCAGCAGCTTAATGGGGGAGTACAATGAGCAGTTCTTC.

This clonotype was counted a single time. V is TRBV7-9 and J is TRBJ2-1, with D unclear. This CDR3 is built from 17 residues. Germline V CDR1 and CDR2: SEHNR, FQNEAQ (reference sequence). V lost 4 bases to trimming and J lost 2 bases, with 18 bases between them. DNA of the CDR3: TGTGCCAGCAGCTACGTAGGTAGGCCCAACGCCTACAATGAGCAGTTCTTC. Amino acid sequence: CASSYVGRPNAYNEQFF.

There are a few counts of this clonotype. The V and J genes are TRBV7-9 and TRBJ2-1; the match to TRBD1 covers 9 bases. This CDR3 has 15 residues. CDR1 is SEHNR and CDR2 is FQNEAQ in the germline V gene (reference sequence). V shed 3 bases, J shed 6 bases, and the junction held 6 bases outside the gene matches. CDR3 nucleotide sequence: TGTGCCAGCAGCTTGGGACAGGGAGGAGGCAATGAGCAGTTCTTC. Translating it yields CASSLGQGGGNEQFF. Combining the CDR3 with reference TRBV7-9 and TRBJ2-1 gives the whole variable domain DTGVSQNPRHKITKRGQNVTFRCDPISEHNRLYWYRQTLGQGPEFLTYFQNEAQLEKSRLLSDRFSAERPKGSFSTLEIQRTEQGDSAMYLCASSLGQGGGNEQFFGPGTRLTVL.

The sample holds a few counts of this clonotype. The chain employs TRBV11-2 and TRBJ2-4; TRBD2 matches at 11 bases. The V and J ends lost 0 bases and 0 bases, in that order; junction bases with no gene match: 4. Per the germline V gene, CDR1 is SGHAT and CDR2 is FQNNGV. This CDR3 is 18 amino acids long. CDR3 sequence: CASSLEGGTSGAKNIQYF. The CDR3 nucleotides are TGTGCCAGCAGCTTAGAGGGGGGGACTAGCGGAGCCAAAAACATTCAGTACTTC.

V gene TRBV28 combines with J gene TRBJ2-7; D not certain. The CDR3 runs to 12 residues. CDR1 is MDHEN and CDR2 is SYDVKM in the germline V gene. The V gene lost 3 bases and the J gene lost 3 bases, with 6 bases spanning the gap. This chain's CDR3 is CASSFQDYEQYF. CDR3 nucleotide sequence: TGTGCCAGCAGTTTTCAGGACTACGAGCAGTACTTC.

As regards this clonotype: A much larger clone lies one base from this, so it may be a read error. The chain is built from TRBV6-1 and TRBJ2-1; D is undetermined. Near its end, the DNA agrees better with TRBJ2-7, so the J call may be wrong. The V gene's germline CDR1 is MNHNS and CDR2 SASEGT. The CDR3 runs to 12 residues. Here the CDR3 DNA reads TGTGCCAGCAGGCGGCCTTACAATGAGCAGTACTTC. Translating it yields CASRRPYNEQYF.

The sample holds one count of this clonotype. The chain combines TRBV7-3 with TRBJ2-7; 9 bases align to TRBD2. The CDR3 loop spans 15 amino acids. Germline V lookup: CDR1 SGHTA, CDR2 FQGTGA. Trimming cost V 1 base and J 7 bases; bases outside gene matches: 8. For the CDR3, the DNA is TGTGCCAGCAGCTTAAGGATAGCGGGAGATAAGGAGCAGTACTTC. Amino acid sequence: CASSLRIAGDKEQYF.

V gene TRBV29-1 combines with J gene TRBJ2-1; 10 nucleotides agree with TRBD2. V dropped 7 bases and J dropped 12; count of bases not matched to a gene: 21. CDR3 size: 16 residues. Germline loops: CDR1 SQVTM, CDR2 ANQGSEA. The CDR3 is CSGMTSGPFSQGVQFF. The CDR3 bases are TGCAGCGGGATGACTAGCGGGCCTTTCTCACAGGGGGTGCAGTTCTTC.

V and J are TRBV24-1 and TRBJ1-1; D is unresolved. The CDR3 sequence is 12 residues long. Trimming removed 7 bases from V and 1 base from J, with 6 bases in between. Germline V gene lookup returns CDR1 KGHDR and CDR2 SFDVKD. The CDR3 DNA is TGTGCCACCAGCGCGAGGAACACTGAAGCTTTCTTT. This gives the protein CATSARNTEAFF.

This clonotype has more than one count but fewer than ten. The chain carries TRBV5-1 and TRBJ2-3, with a possible D match to TRBD2 (6 bases). V was pared by 0 bases and J by 4 bases, with 9 bases between. The CDR3 has 14 amino acids. Germline CDR1 reads SGHRS; CDR2 reads YFSETQ. CDR3 nucleotides: TGCGCCAGCAGCTTGGGGAGGGCCTCAGATACGCAGTATTTT. It specifies CASSLGRASDTQYF.

V is TRBV20-1 and J is TRBJ2-3, with D unclear. Trimming removed 6 bases from V and 0 bases from J, with 22 bases in between. The germline V gene has CDR1 DFQATT and CDR2 SNEGSKA (reference sequence). The CDR3 runs 17 residues. This CDR3 is CSAAHRIGSPSTDTQYF. The CDR3 DNA reads TGCAGTGCCGCCCACCGAATAGGCTCCCCTAGCACAGATACGCAGTATTTT.